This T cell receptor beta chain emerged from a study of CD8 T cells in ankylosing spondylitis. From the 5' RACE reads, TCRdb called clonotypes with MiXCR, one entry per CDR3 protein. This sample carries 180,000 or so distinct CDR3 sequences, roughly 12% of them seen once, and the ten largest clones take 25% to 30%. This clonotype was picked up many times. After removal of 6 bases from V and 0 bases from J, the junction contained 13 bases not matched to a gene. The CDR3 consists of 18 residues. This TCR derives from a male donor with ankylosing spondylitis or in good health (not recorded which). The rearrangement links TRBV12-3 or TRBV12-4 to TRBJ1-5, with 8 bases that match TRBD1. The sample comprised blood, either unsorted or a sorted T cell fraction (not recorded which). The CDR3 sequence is CASSPDRDAIDSNQPQHF. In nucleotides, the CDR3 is TGTGCCAGCAGCCCGGACAGGGACGCTATTGATAGCAATCAGCCCCAGCATTTT.